These 20 T cell receptor beta chains were all obtained from the same sample, sequenced in a study of patients and donors after allogeneic stem cell transplantation. TCRdb recomputed calls from the RT-PCR reads with MiXCR, one row per CDR3 protein. This table has about 230,000 distinct CDR3 sequences, 14% appearing once. Sequences were obtained from blood, either unsorted or a sorted T cell fraction (not recorded which). The receptors shown here come from a human donor who was either an allogeneic HSCT recipient or a stem cell or donor lymphocyte infusion donor (not recorded which). It is not recorded whose cells these are; they may come from a transplant donor.

Regarding this clonotype: Being one base from a much bigger clone, this may be a read error. The chain uses TRBV6-1 and TRBJ2-2; D might be TRBD1 (6 bases). Trimming took off 4 bases at V and 4 bases at J, with 25 bases between the two ends. The germline CDR1 and CDR2 sequences are MNHNS and SASEGT. This CDR3 is 19 amino acids long. In DNA, the CDR3 is TGTGCCAGCAGTGCCTTTAGACAGGTTTTTGGAAGAGGCACCGGGGAGCTGTTTTTT. Translating gives CASSAFRQVFGRGTGELFF.

This clonotype was seen only a few times. V and J are TRBV6-1 and TRBJ2-1; 11 bases are a match to TRBD2. V shed 7 bases, J shed 6 bases, and the junction held 8 bases outside the gene matches. The CDR3 contains 15 residues. The germline V gene encodes CDR1 MNHNS and CDR2 SASEGT. CDR3 residues: CASTLLAGGGNEQFF. The CDR3 DNA sequence: TGTGCCAGCACCCTCCTAGCGGGGGGAGGCAATGAGCAGTTCTTC.

The V gene is TRBV7-9, the J gene TRBJ2-3, with a tentative D call TRBD1 (6 bases). There are 14 residues in the CDR3. Germline V lookup: CDR1 SEHNR, CDR2 FQNEAQ (reference sequence). In DNA, the CDR3 is TGTGCGGACAGCGTTGTCAACCCCACAGATACGCAGTATTTT. Its translation: CADSVVNPTDTQYF.

The table lists this clonotype with a few counts. The chain recombines TRBV19 with TRBJ1-1; 8 bases are a match to TRBD1. The CDR3 runs to 15 residues. V gave up 8 bases and J gave up 0 bases; unmatched junction bases: 8. Looked up from germline, CDR1 is LNHDA and CDR2 is SQIVND (reference sequence). CDR3 amino acids: CASSLAGGMNTEAFF. CDR3 in DNA: TGTGCCAGTTCCCTGGCAGGGGGCATGAACACTGAAGCTTTCTTT.

This clonotype was observed a few times. The V and J genes are TRBV29-1 and TRBJ1-2; the D is unclear. V lost 4 bases and J 4 bases, leaving 10 bases between the germline ends. The CDR3 is 12 residues long. From germline, CDR1 is SQVTM and CDR2 ANQGSEA. The CDR3 DNA reads as TGCAGCGTTGGTTTAGGCTCCTATGGCTACACCTTC. Protein: CSVGLGSYGYTF.

This clonotype showed up just a few times. The rearrangement uses TRBV7-9 and TRBJ2-7; D is possibly TRBD2 (6 bases). Trimming took 1 base from V and 6 from J, leaving 13 bases between them. Germline V gives CDR1 SEHNR, CDR2 FQNEAQ (reference sequence). This CDR3 is 14 amino acids long. DNA of the CDR3: TGTGCCAGCAGCTTAGTAGCGGTCCCCTCCGAGCAGTACTTC. Translated: CASSLVAVPSEQYF.

Only a few counts were recorded for this clonotype. The CDR3 region has the DNA TGTGCCAGCAGCGGATCGGTAAAGGGGAACTATGGCTACACCTTC. Protein: CASSGSVKGNYGYTF. V gene TRBV9 combines with J gene TRBJ1-2, with TRBD1 as a possible D gene (5 bases). V lost 3 bases and J 2 bases, leaving 14 bases between the germline ends. The CDR3 extends over 15 amino acids. The germline V gene encodes CDR1 SGDLS and CDR2 YYNGEE.

The sample holds a few counts of this clonotype. The chain carries TRBV4-1 and TRBJ1-5, with 8 bases that match TRBD1. The CDR3 has 19 amino acids. The germline V gene has CDR1 MGHRA and CDR2 YSYEKL. J was trimmed by 4 bases and V by 3 bases; bases with no gene match: 17. DNA for the CDR3: TGCGCCAGCAGCCATTACGACAGGGGTAAAAGTAGAGTAAATCAGCCCCAGCATTTT. Translated, it gives CASSHYDRGKSRVNQPQHF.

The J gene is TRBJ2-7, the V gene TRBV28, with 12 bases lining up with TRBD2. The CDR3 has 15 residues. V was pared by 5 bases and J by 3 bases, with 5 bases of the junction left unmatched. Germline lookup yields CDR1 MDHEN and CDR2 SYDVKM. The CDR3 DNA sequence: TGTGCCAGCAGTCTCGGACTAGCGGGGTACTACGAGCAGTACTTC. Translation gives CASSLGLAGYYEQYF.

DNA of the CDR3: TGTGCCAGCAACGCGGCTGCCTACGAGCAGTACTTC. The encoded protein is CASNAAAYEQYF. J is TRBJ2-7 and V is TRBV5-6; D not certain. Looked up from germline, CDR1 is SGHDT and CDR2 is YYEEEE. V was trimmed by 6 bases and J by 2 bases, leaving 9 bases between them. The CDR3 is 12 residues long.

This chain joins TRBV11-1 and TRBJ2-5; possible D gene TRBD2, 6 bases. V was shortened by 5 bases and J by 5 bases, with 12 bases between the two germline ends. CDR1 and CDR2 from the germline V gene are SGHAT and FQDESV (reference sequence). The CDR3 totals 13 residues. The CDR3 DNA is TGTGCCAGCAGCAGGGGACTTCACGAGACCCAGTACTTC. It yields the protein CASSRGLHETQYF.

The CDR3 sequence is CSARVAGLDVTGELFF. CDR3 coding DNA: TGCAGTGCCAGGGTCGCCGGACTAGATGTCACCGGGGAGCTGTTTTTT. V is TRBV20-1 and J is TRBJ2-2; TRBD2 aligns across 7 bases. This CDR3 contains 16 residues. V shed 6 bases, J shed 4 bases, and the junction held 14 bases outside the gene matches. In germline, CDR1 is DFQATT, CDR2 SNEGSKA (reference sequence).

The rearrangement links TRBV7-2 to TRBJ2-2, with 9 bases identical to TRBD2. J lost 5 bases, V lost 0 bases, and 7 bases had no gene match. This CDR3 spans 17 amino acids. Germline values: CDR1 SGHTA, CDR2 FQGNSA. The CDR3 bases are TGTGCCAGCAGCTTAGCCGGCGGGAGGGCCCGAACCGGGGAGCTGTTTTTT. Its protein product is CASSLAGGRARTGELFF.

This clonotype was picked up a small number of times. The J gene is TRBJ1-1, the V gene TRBV14; 7 positions agree with TRBD1. The length of the CDR3 is 12 residues. CDR1 SGHDN and CDR2 FVKESK come from the germline V gene. J gave up 9 bases and V 0 bases, and 1 base lay outside the gene matches. DNA of the CDR3: TGTGCCAGCAGCCAAGATAGGGGGCAAGCTTTCTTT. Residues: CASSQDRGQAFF.

The table lists this clonotype with a few counts. This chain uses TRBV29-1 with TRBJ2-2, with 7 positions matching TRBD2. The CDR3 totals 14 residues. Unmatched junction bases numbered 6, after V lost 1 base and J lost 7 bases. Looked up from germline, CDR1 is SQVTM and CDR2 is ANQGSEA. In DNA form, the CDR3 reads TGCAGCGTTGAAGTCGCGGGGGTGTTCGGGGAGCTGTTTTTT. Protein: CSVEVAGVFGELFF.

This chain links TRBV12-3 or TRBV12-4 with TRBJ1-6; possibly TRBD1 for D (5 bases). The CDR3 consists of 14 residues. The germline V and J ends were trimmed by 3 bases and 12 bases, with 15 bases remaining between them. The DNA of the CDR3 is TGTGCCAGCAGTTTTAAGGGCCTTCAGGGACCCCTCCACTTT. It yields the protein CASSFKGLQGPLHF.

This clonotype showed up just a few times. The chain employs TRBV7-9 and TRBJ2-5, with TRBD1 matching over 12 bases. CDR1 is SEHNR, CDR2 FQNEAQ, per germline (reference sequence). The V and J ends lost 5 bases and 5 bases, in that order; junction bases with no gene match: 6. CDR3 length: 15 amino acids. The CDR3 spells CASSQWGQGAETQYF. CDR3 nucleotide sequence: TGTGCCAGCAGCCAATGGGGACAGGGGGCCGAGACCCAGTACTTC.

The chain couples TRBV5-1 to TRBJ1-4; D remains unclear. Trimming took 0 bases from V and 5 from J, leaving 8 bases between them. The CDR3 consists of 14 residues. CDR1 is SGHRS, CDR2 YFSETQ, per germline. The CDR3: CASSLGHGNEKLFF. CDR3 coding DNA: TGCGCCAGCAGCTTGGGGCACGGGAATGAAAAACTGTTTTTT. Together with reference TRBV5-1 and TRBJ1-4, the CDR3 gives the full variable domain: KAGVTQTPRYLIKTRGQQVTLSCSPISGHRSVSWYQQTPGQGLQFLFEYFSETQRNKGNFPGRFSGRQFSNSRSEMNVSTLELGDSALYLCASSLGHGNEKLFFGSGTQLSVL.

V and J are TRBV5-6 and TRBJ1-4, with TRBD1 matching over 10 bases. This CDR3 comprises 16 residues. Germline CDR1 and CDR2: SGHDT and YYEEEE. With 4 bases clipped from V and 0 bases from J, the junction kept 3 bases outside the gene matches. The CDR3 spells CASSTDRGSTNEKLFF. In DNA form, the CDR3 reads TGTGCCAGCAGCACGGACAGGGGGTCAACTAATGAAAAACTGTTTTTT. Based on the CDR3 plus reference TRBV5-6 and TRBJ1-4, the full variable domain is DAGVTQSPTHLIKTRGQQVTLRCSPKSGHDTVSWYQQALGQGPQFIFQYYEEEERQRGNFPDRFSGHQFPNYSSELNVNALLLGDSALYLCASSTDRGSTNEKLFFGSGTQLSVL.

This clonotype was seen more than once but under ten times. The junction and the germline gene differ at one end; a read error may be behind it. The V gene is TRBV3-1, the J gene TRBJ2-1, with 13 bases lining up with TRBD2. Looked up from germline, CDR1 is LGHDT and CDR2 is YNNKEL (reference sequence). The CDR3 spans 17 residues. The CDR3 is CASSQGTSGSLRNAQFF. CDR3 nucleotide sequence: TGTGCCAGCAGCCAAGGGACTAGCGGGAGCCTAAGGAATGCGCAGTTCTTC.